Listed below are T cell receptor beta chains from one sample, sequenced in a study of control samples from healthy donors and cancer patients. Sequencing used immunoSEQ multiplex PCR; TCRdb keeps in-frame clones, though not all of them. This table has 90,000 to 100,000 clones, around 80% appearing once. Sequencing input: blood. The receptors originated from a woman aged 30 to 39 in good health. Both conserved end residues are part of each CDR3. D genes are given only for firm matches. Size is stated for part of the rows, as once, few or many counts, or as a class when the clone is expanded.

D: TRBD1
size: NA
J: TRBJ2-7
V: TRBV6-2/TRBV6-3
CDR3: CASSSVRGRKDEQYF
DNA: TGTGCCAGCAGTTCCGTCAGGGGGCGTAAGGACGAGCAGTACTTC

D: NA
size: once
J: TRBJ1-5
V: TRBV6-5
CDR3: CASRDTGANQPQHF
DNA: TGTGCCAGCAGAGATACAGGAGCAAATCAGCCCCAGCATTTT

D: TRBD2
size: NA
J: TRBJ2-3
V: TRBV5-1
CDR3: CASSWTRGSTDTQYF
DNA: TGCGCCAGCAGCTGGACTAGAGGGAGCACAGATACGCAGTATTTT

D: NA
size: NA
J: TRBJ1-6
V: TRBV19
CDR3: CASPAFGEWSPLHF
DNA: TGTGCCAGTCCCGCGTTCGGAGAGTGGTCACCCCTCCACTTT

D: NA
size: NA
J: TRBJ1-6
V: TRBV5-1
CDR3: CASSLAGSSYNSPLHF
DNA: TGCGCCAGCAGCTTGGCAGGGAGCTCCTATAATTCACCCCTCCACTTT

D: NA
size: NA
J: TRBJ2-3
V: TRBV20-1
CDR3: CSASPLVGSSSSTDTQYF
DNA: TGCAGTGCTAGTCCACTCGTCGGGTCTAGCTCTAGCACAGATACGCAGTATTTT

D: TRBD1
size: once
J: TRBJ1-2
V: TRBV11-2
CDR3: CASSPLTGDLKKVNYGYTF
DNA: TGTGCCAGCAGCCCATTGACAGGGGACCTAAAAAAGGTTAACTATGGCTACACCTTC

D: TRBD2
size: NA
J: TRBJ2-1
V: TRBV5-6
CDR3: CASSLAGRLAAYNEQFF
DNA: TGTGCCAGCAGCTTGGCCGGTCGACTAGCGGCCTACAATGAGCAGTTCTTC

D: NA
size: NA
J: TRBJ1-1
V: TRBV9
CDR3: CASSPPGNTEAFF
DNA: TGTGCCAGCAGCCCTCCGGGGAACACTGAAGCTTTCTTT

D: NA
size: NA
J: TRBJ2-2
V: TRBV4-3
CDR3: CASSQSGRGNTGELFF
DNA: TGCGCCAGCAGCCAAAGTGGCAGGGGAAACACCGGGGAGCTGTTTTTT

D: NA
size: once
J: TRBJ2-5
V: TRBV12-3/TRBV12-4
CDR3: CASSARDTSYHF
DNA: TGTGCCAGCAGTGCACGGGACACCTCCTACCACTTC

D: TRBD1
size: NA
J: TRBJ1-1
V: TRBV10-1
CDR3: CASSEDRDTEAFF
DNA: TGCGCCAGCAGTGAGGACAGGGATACTGAAGCTTTCTTT

D: NA
size: few
J: TRBJ1-2
V: TRBV5-8
CDR3: CASSSTGLGYGYTF
DNA: TGTGCCAGCAGCTCGACAGGTCTTGGCTATGGCTACACCTTC

D: NA
size: NA
J: TRBJ2-6
V: TRBV7-8
CDR3: CASSSLPNSGANVLTF
DNA: TGTGCCAGCAGCTCCTTACCTAACTCTGGGGCCAACGTCCTGACTTTC

D: TRBD1
size: NA
J: TRBJ1-5
V: TRBV6-2/TRBV6-3
CDR3: CASSYRGQGSQPQHF
DNA: TGTGCCAGCAGTTACCGTGGACAGGGAAGTCAGCCCCAGCATTTT

D: NA
size: NA
J: TRBJ1-2
V: TRBV7-6
CDR3: CASSLGRSYGYTF
DNA: TGTGCCAGCAGCTTAGGCAGGTCCTATGGCTACACCTTC

D: NA
size: once
J: TRBJ1-5
V: TRBV6-6
CDR3: CASSNSNQPQHF
DNA: TGTGCCAGCAGCAATAGCAATCAGCCCCAGCATTTT

D: TRBD2
size: NA
J: TRBJ2-3
V: TRBV5-1
CDR3: CASSRTSGGTDTQYF
DNA: TGCGCCAGCAGTCGGACTAGCGGGGGCACAGATACGCAGTATTTT

D: TRBD1
size: NA
J: TRBJ1-1
V: TRBV6-6
CDR3: CASRLTGGLTEAFF
DNA: TGTGCCAGCAGATTAACAGGGGGCCTCACTGAAGCTTTCTTT

D: TRBD1
size: once
J: TRBJ1-2
V: TRBV4-3
CDR3: CASSQDRDNRGNYGYTF
DNA: TGCGCCAGCAGCCAAGATCGAGATAACAGGGGAAACTATGGCTACACCTTC

D: NA
size: NA
J: TRBJ2-3
V: TRBV10-3
CDR3: CAVSRGVGRTDTQYF
DNA: TGTGCCGTAAGCCGAGGAGTAGGACGCACAGATACGCAGTATTTT

D: NA
size: once
J: TRBJ2-1
V: TRBV6-4
CDR3: CAIHFMAGPDPPDNEQFF
DNA: TGTGCCATCCACTTCATGGCGGGTCCCGACCCCCCCGACAATGAGCAGTTCTTC

D: NA
size: NA
J: TRBJ2-7
V: TRBV2
CDR3: CASRDGHLTYEQYF
DNA: TGTGCCAGCAGAGATGGACACCTGACCTACGAGCAGTACTTC

D: TRBD1
size: NA
J: TRBJ2-7
V: TRBV5-1
CDR3: CASSLGQGASYEQYF
DNA: TGCGCCAGCAGCTTGGGACAGGGGGCTTCGTACGAGCAGTACTTC

D: NA
size: few
J: TRBJ2-5
V: TRBV5-6
CDR3: CASSWRGQGTQYF
DNA: TGTGCCAGCAGCTGGAGGGGGCAAGGGACCCAGTACTTC

D: NA
size: NA
J: TRBJ2-3
V: TRBV21-1
CDR3: CASSKGTGGDTQYF
DNA: TGTGCCAGCAGCAAAGGGACGGGAGGAGATACGCAGTATTTT

D: TRBD1
size: NA
J: TRBJ2-1
V: TRBV5-1
CDR3: CASSLGQGFWSEQFF
DNA: TGCGCCAGCAGCTTGGGACAGGGTTTCTGGAGTGAGCAGTTCTTC

D: NA
size: NA
J: TRBJ1-2
V: TRBV29-1
CDR3: CSVGGGPAYGYTF
DNA: TGCAGCGTCGGCGGGGGGCCAGCCTATGGCTACACCTTC

D: NA
size: NA
J: TRBJ2-1
V: TRBV21-1
CDR3: CASSMFGGALYNEQFF
DNA: TGTGCCAGCAGCATGTTTGGGGGGGCACTATACAATGAGCAGTTCTTC

D: TRBD1
size: NA
J: TRBJ2-5
V: TRBV19
CDR3: CASSMGGTGLETQYF
DNA: TGTGCCAGTAGTATGGGCGGGACAGGGCTTGAGACCCAGTACTTC

D: NA
size: NA
J: TRBJ2-5
V: TRBV9
CDR3: CASSVAPRSVGETQYF
DNA: TGTGCCAGCAGCGTAGCTCCTAGGTCGGTGGGGGAGACCCAGTACTTC

D: NA
size: NA
J: TRBJ2-5
V: TRBV18
CDR3: CASSPLVATETQYF
DNA: TGTGCCAGCTCACCACTGGTAGCAACCGAGACCCAGTACTTC

D: TRBD1
size: few
J: TRBJ1-5
V: TRBV10-3
CDR3: CAISPGQGISNQPQHF
DNA: TGTGCCATCAGTCCGGGACAGGGGATAAGCAATCAGCCCCAGCATTTT

D: NA
size: NA
J: TRBJ2-3
V: TRBV6-1
CDR3: CASSEIGVGGTDTQYF
DNA: TGTGCCAGCAGTGAAATAGGGGTGGGGGGCACAGATACGCAGTATTTT

D: NA
size: NA
J: TRBJ2-2
V: TRBV5-1
CDR3: CASSQDVGDTGELFF
DNA: TGCGCCAGCAGCCAAGATGTGGGGGACACCGGGGAGCTGTTTTTT

D: NA
size: NA
J: TRBJ1-1
V: TRBV30
CDR3: CAWSLGGALNTEAFF
DNA: TGTGCCTGGAGTCTAGGGGGGGCGCTGAACACTGAAGCTTTCTTT